The present T cell receptor (beta chain) was sequenced within a study of cytomegalovirus exposure and HLA in healthy donors. Points from the study as a whole: Apart from CMV serostatus, no immune exposure information was available.

The germline gives CDR1 SNHLY, CDR2 FYNNEI. The CDR3 loop spans 15 amino acids. V lost 5 bases and J 1 base, leaving 14 bases between the germline ends. Vbeta (60) and Jbeta (13) primers were used in the PCR. Clones were read by immunoSEQ multiplex PCR, and TCRdb kept only the in-frame ones, dropping some. Altogether approximately 170,000 clones are present, around 77% being singletons, with the ten largest covering about 1.4%. Regarding this clone: The antigen is undetermined.

Sample: PBMCs. J is TRBJ1-2 and V is TRBV2; the D is unclear. The receptor was isolated from a man aged 35-49 years in good health and CMV-seronegative. CDR3 coding DNA: TGTGCCAGCAGTTCCCTCCGCGGGGATAACTATGGCTACACCTTC. It codes for CASSSLRGDNYGYTF.